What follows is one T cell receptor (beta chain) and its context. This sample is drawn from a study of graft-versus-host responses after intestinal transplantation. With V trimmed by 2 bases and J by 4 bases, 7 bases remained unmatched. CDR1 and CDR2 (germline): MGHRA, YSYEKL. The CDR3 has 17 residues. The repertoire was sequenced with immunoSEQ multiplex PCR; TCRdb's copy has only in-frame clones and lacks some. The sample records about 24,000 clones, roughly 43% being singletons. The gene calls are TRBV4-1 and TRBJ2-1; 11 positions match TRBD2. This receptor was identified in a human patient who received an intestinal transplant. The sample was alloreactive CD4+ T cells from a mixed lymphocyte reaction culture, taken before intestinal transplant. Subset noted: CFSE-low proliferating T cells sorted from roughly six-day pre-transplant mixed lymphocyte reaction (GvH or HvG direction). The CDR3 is CASSQKTGTSGYNEQFF. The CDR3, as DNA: TGCGCCAGCAGCCAAAAAACCGGGACTAGCGGTTACAATGAGCAGTTCTTC.